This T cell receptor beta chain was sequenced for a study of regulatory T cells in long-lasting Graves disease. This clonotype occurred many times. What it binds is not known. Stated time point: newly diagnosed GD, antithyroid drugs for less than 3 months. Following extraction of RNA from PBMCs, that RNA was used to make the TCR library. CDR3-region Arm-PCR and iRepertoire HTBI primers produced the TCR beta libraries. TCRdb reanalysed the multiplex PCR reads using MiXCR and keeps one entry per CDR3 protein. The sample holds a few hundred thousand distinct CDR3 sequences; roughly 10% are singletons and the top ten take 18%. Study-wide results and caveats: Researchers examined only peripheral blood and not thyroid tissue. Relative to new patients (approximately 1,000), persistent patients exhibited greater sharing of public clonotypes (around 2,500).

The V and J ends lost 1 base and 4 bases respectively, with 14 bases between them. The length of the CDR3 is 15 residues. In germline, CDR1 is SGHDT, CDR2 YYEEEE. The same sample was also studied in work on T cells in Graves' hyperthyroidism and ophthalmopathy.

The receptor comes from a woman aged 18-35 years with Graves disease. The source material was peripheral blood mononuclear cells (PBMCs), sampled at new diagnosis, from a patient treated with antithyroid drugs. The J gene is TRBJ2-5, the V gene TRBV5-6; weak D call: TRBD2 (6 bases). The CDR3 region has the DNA TGTGCCAGCAGCTTGAGGACTATAGGAGGAGAGACCCAGTACTTC. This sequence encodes CASSLRTIGGETQYF. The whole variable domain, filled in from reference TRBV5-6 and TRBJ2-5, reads DAGVTQSPTHLIKTRGQQVTLRCSPKSGHDTVSWYQQALGQGPQFIFQYYEEEERQRGNFPDRFSGHQFPNYSSELNVNALLLGDSALYLCASSLRTIGGETQYFGPGTRLLVL.